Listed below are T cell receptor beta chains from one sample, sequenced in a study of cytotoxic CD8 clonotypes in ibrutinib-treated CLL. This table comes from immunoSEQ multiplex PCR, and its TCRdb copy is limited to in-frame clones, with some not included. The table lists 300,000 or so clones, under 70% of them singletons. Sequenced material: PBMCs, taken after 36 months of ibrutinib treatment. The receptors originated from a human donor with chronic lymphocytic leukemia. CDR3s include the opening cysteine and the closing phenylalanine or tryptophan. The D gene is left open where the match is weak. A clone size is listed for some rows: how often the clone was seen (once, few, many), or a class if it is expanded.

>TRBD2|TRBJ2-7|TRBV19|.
TGTGCCAGTAGTATAGTAGCGGGAGACTCCTACGAGCAGTACTTC
CASSIVAGDSYEQYF
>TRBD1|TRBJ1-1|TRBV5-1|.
TGCGCCAGCAGCGGTACAGGGGCCAAAGGAGCTTTCTTT
CASSGTGAKGAFF
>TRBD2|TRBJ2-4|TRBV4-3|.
TGCGCCAGCAGCCCTCGACTAGCGGGAGGTGGGAACATTCAGTACTTC
CASSPRLAGGGNIQYF
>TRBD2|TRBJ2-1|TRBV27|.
TGTGCCAGCAGTTTATCGTTGCGGGGGGTCAATGAGCAGTTCTTC
CASSLSLRGVNEQFF
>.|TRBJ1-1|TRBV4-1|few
TGCGCCAGCAGCCAAGTCAGGAAGAACACTGAAGCTTTCTTT
CASSQVRKNTEAFF
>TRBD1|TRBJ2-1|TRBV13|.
TGTGCCAGCAGCTTAGAGGAACAGGGGGATTCCTACAATGAGCAGTTCTTC
CASSLEEQGDSYNEQFF
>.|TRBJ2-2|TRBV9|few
TGTGCCAGCAGCGTAGCGATGTACGGGGAGCTGTTTTTT
CASSVAMYGELFF
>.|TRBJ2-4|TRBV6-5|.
TGTGCCAGCAGCCCCCCCGCAGTAAACATTCAGTACTTC
CASSPPAVNIQYF
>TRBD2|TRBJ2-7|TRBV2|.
TGTGCCAGCAGACGTGGACTAGCGGGAAACTACGAGCAGTACTTC
CASRRGLAGNYEQYF
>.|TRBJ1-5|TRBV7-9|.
TGTGCCAGCAGCTTTAGATTAGGGGGAGTGGATCAGCCCCAGCATTTT
CASSFRLGGVDQPQHF
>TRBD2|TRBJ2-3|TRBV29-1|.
TGCAGCGTTGACACCTCGGGACTAGCGGGGGCCAGCACAGATACGCAGTATTTT
CSVDTSGLAGASTDTQYF
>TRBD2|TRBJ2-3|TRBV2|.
TGTGCCAGCAGCTATGGGACTAGCGGGGTCACAGATACGCAGTATTTT
CASSYGTSGVTDTQYF
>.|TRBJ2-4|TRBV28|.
TGTGCCAGCAGTAACGCCTTAAACATTCAGTACTTC
CASSNALNIQYF
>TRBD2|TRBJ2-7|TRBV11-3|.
TGTGCCAGCAGCTTACCGGGACTCACCACTAGCGGCGAGCAGTACTTC
CASSLPGLTTSGEQYF
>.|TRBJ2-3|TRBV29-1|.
TGCAACACCGGAGTCCCGGCAAGCACAGATACGCAGTATTTT
CNTGVPASTDTQYF
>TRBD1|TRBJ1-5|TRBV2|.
TGTGCCAGCACCCGGGGCAGGGGGCACAATCAGCCCCAGCATTTT
CASTRGRGHNQPQHF
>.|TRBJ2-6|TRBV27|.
TGTGCCAGCGGGCCTCTCTCTGGGGCCAACGTCCTGACTTTC
CASGPLSGANVLTF
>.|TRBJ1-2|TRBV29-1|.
TGCAGCGTTGAACCGACGGCGAGGAGGGGCTACACCTTC
CSVEPTARRGYTF
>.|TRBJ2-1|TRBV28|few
TGTGCCAGCAGTTTATTCGGGAGCTCCTACAATGAGCAGTTCTTC
CASSLFGSSYNEQFF
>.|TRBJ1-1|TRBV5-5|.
TGTGCCAGCAGCTCCGATCGGCGCGTTAACACTGAAGCTTTCTTT
CASSSDRRVNTEAFF
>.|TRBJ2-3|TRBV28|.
TGTGCCAGCAGGACTCACCTGGGATCCGGCACAGATACGCAGTATTTT
CASRTHLGSGTDTQYF
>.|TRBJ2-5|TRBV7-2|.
TGTGCCAGCAGCTTAGGTGGGAAGGGCCAAGAGACCCAGTACTTC
CASSLGGKGQETQYF
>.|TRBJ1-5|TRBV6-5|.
TGTGCCAGCAGTTTGGATAGCAATCAGCCCCAGCATTTT
CASSLDSNQPQHF
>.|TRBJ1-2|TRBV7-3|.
TGTGCCAGCAGCTTACAGGGCAACTATGGCTACACCTTC
CASSLQGNYGYTF
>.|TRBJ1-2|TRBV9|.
TGTGCCAGCAGCCCGGTAGAAGGAAACTATGGCTACACCTTC
CASSPVEGNYGYTF
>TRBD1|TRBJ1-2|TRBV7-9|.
TGTGCCAGCAGCTCTAACACCCGCCGGGACAGTCTGGGATTCTACACCTTC
CASSSNTRRDSLGFYTF
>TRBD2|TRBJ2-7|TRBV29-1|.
TGCAGCGTTGTCACCCCGGGACTAGCGGCCTACGAGCAGTACTTC
CSVVTPGLAAYEQYF
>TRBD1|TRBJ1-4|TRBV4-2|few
TGTGCCAGCAGCCAAGAGGGCCGGACAGGGAATGAAAAACTGTTTTTT
CASSQEGRTGNEKLFF
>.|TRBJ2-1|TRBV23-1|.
TGCGCCAGCAGTCGGAACCTAAGACAGGCGAACAATGAGCAGTTCTTC
CASSRNLRQANNEQFF
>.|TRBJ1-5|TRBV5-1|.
TGCGCCAGCAGCGACAGTCCGGTGGGGTATAGCAATCAGCCCCAGCATTTT
CASSDSPVGYSNQPQHF
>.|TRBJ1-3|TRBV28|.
TGTGCCAGCAGCCTTCGTCTGGGATCTGGAAACACCATATATTTT
CASSLRLGSGNTIYF
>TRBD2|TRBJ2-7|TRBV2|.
TGTGCCAGCAGTCGGACTAGCGGGAGCCCCCGCGAGCAGTACTTC
CASSRTSGSPREQYF
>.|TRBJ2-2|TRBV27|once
TGTGCCAGCAGTTTAACCAGTTGGGACACCGGGGAGCTGTTTTTT
CASSLTSWDTGELFF
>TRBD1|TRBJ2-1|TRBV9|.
TGTGCCAGCAGCGAAGGGACAGGGGGTTACAATGAGCAGTTCTTC
CASSEGTGGYNEQFF
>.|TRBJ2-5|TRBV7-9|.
TGTGCCAGCAGCTTGGCGGGTAGGGTGGAGACCCAGTACTTC
CASSLAGRVETQYF
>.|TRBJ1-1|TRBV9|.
TGTGCCAGCAGCGTAGGTGTGGGTTTGAACACTGAAGCTTTCTTT
CASSVGVGLNTEAFF
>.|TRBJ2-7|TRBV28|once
TGTGCCAGCAGTTTATGGATTACCGAAACCTACGAGCAGTACTTC
CASSLWITETYEQYF
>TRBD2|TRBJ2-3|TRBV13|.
TGTGCCAGCAGCTTAGTTCGTAGCGGGGGGGCTAAAGATACGCAGTATTTT
CASSLVRSGGAKDTQYF
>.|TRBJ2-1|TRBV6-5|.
TGTGCCAGCAGTTACACTCGCTCCTACAATGAGCAGTTCTTC
CASSYTRSYNEQFF
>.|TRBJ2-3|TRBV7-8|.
TGTGCCAGCAGCACCCCGGTGGGGGATACGCAGTATTTT
CASSTPVGDTQYF
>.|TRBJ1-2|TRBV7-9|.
TGTGCCAGCAGGCCGAGGGCCTCCTATGGCTACACCTTC
CASRPRASYGYTF
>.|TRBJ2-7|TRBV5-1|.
TGCGCCAGCAGCTTTACTCAGGGCCCTTACGAGCAGTACTTC
CASSFTQGPYEQYF
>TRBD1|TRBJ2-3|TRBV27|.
TGTGCCAGCACCAAACGGAAGGGGGCCACAGATACGCAGTATTTT
CASTKRKGATDTQYF
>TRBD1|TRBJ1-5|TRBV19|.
TGTGCCAGTAGTCCCCAGGGGGTGAGCAATCAGCCCCAGCATTTT
CASSPQGVSNQPQHF
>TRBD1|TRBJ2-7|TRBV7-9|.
TGTGCCAGCAGCTCCCGTGGGGGACAGACAAACATTAACTACGAGCAGTACTTC
CASSSRGGQTNINYEQYF
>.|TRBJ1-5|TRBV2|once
TGTGCCAGCAGTGTTCAGGGAGGCAATCAGCCCCAGCATTTT
CASSVQGGNQPQHF
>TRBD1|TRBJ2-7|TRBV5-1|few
TGCGCCAGCAGCCGGGACAGGGGAGACTACGAGCAGTACTTC
CASSRDRGDYEQYF